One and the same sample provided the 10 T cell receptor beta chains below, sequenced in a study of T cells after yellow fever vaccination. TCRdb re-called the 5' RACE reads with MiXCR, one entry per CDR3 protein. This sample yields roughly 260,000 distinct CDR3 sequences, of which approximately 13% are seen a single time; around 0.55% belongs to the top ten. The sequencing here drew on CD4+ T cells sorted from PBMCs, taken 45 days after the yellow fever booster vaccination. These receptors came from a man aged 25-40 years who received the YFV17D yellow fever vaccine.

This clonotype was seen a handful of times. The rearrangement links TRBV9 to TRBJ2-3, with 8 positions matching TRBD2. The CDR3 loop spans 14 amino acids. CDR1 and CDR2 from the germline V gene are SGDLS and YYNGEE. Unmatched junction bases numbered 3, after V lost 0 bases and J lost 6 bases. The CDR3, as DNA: TGTGCCAGCAGCGTAGAAGCGGGAGCTGATACGCAGTATTTT. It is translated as CASSVEAGADTQYF.

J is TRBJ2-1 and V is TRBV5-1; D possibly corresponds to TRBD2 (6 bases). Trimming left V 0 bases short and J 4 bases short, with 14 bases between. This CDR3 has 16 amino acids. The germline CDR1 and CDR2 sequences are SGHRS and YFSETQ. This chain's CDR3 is CASSLDAGSIYNEQFF. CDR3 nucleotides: TGCGCCAGCAGCTTGGATGCGGGAAGCATATACAATGAGCAGTTCTTC.

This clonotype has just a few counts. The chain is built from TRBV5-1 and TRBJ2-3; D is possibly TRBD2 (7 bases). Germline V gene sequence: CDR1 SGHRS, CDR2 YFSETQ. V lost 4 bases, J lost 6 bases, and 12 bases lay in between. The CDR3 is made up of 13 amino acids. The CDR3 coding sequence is TGCGCCAGCAGCCCGGGGGGCTGGGATACGCAGTATTTT. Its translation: CASSPGGWDTQYF. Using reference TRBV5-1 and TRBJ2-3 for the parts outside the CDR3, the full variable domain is KAGVTQTPRYLIKTRGQQVTLSCSPISGHRSVSWYQQTPGQGLQFLFEYFSETQRNKGNFPGRFSGRQFSNSRSEMNVSTLELGDSALYLCASSPGGWDTQYFGPGTRLTVL.

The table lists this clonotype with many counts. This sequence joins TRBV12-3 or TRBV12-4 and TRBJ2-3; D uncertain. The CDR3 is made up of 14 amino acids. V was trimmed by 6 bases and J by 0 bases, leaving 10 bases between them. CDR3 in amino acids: CASRYSTSTDTQYF. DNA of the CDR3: TGTGCCAGCAGGTACAGCACTAGCACAGATACGCAGTATTTT.

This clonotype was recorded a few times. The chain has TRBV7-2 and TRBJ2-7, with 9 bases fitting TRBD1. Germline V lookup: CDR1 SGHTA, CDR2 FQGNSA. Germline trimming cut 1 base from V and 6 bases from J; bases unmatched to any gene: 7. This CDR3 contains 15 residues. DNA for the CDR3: TGTGCCAGCAGCTTAGATTCGGGACAGGGACGCGAGCAGTACTTC. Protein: CASSLDSGQGREQYF.

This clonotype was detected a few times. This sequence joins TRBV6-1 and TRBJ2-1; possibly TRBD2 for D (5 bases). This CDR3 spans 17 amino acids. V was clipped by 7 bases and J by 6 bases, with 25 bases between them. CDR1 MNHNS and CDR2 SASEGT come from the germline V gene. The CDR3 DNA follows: TGTGCCAGCACCAAGAGGGTTCGGTCGGGGTTGGGCAATGAGCAGTTCTTC. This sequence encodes CASTKRVRSGLGNEQFF.

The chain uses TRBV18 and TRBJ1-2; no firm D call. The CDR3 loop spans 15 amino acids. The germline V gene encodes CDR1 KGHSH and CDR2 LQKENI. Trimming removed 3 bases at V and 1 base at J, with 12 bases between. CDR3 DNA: TGTGCCAGCTCACCCAGCCAGAACGATAACTATGGCTACACCTTC. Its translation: CASSPSQNDNYGYTF.

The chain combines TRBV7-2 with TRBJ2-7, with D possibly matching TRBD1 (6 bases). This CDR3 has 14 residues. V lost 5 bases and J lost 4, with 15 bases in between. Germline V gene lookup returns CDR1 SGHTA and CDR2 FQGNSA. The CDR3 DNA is TGTGCCAGCAGCACAGGACAGATCCGATACGAGCAGTACTTC. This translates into CASSTGQIRYEQYF.

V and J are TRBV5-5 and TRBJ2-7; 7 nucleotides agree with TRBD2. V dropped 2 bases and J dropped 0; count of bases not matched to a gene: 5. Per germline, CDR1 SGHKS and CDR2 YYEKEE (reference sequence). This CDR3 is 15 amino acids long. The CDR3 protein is CASSFWGRGSYEQYF. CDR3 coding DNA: TGTGCCAGCAGCTTTTGGGGGAGGGGCTCCTACGAGCAGTACTTC.

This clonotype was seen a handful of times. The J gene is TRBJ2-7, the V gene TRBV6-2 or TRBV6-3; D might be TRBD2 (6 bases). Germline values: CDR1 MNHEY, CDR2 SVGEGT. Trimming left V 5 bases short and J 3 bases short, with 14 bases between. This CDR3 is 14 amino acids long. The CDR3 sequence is CASSKMGTGYEQYF. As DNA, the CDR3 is TGTGCCAGCAGTAAAATGGGGACTGGCTACGAGCAGTACTTC.